These T cell receptor beta chains were read from a single sample in a study of shared clonotypes between healthy human individuals. Assay used: immunoSEQ multiplex PCR; TCRdb lists only in-frame clones, some missing. Here the sample spans hundreds of thousands of clones, over 65% being singletons. The sample comprised memory CD4+ T cells sorted from blood. Receptors were obtained from a woman under 40 in good health. Both conserved end residues are part of each CDR3.

v_call | cdr3_aa
TRBV29-1 | CSVGTGGTEAFF
TRBV4-2 | CASSQYTREETQYF
TRBV4-2 | CASSQGTGSSTDTQYF
TRBV11-2 | CASSPMSRRGGANVLTF
TRBV5-6 | CASSLRTSGPYEQYF
TRBV20-1 | CSAGGQPQHF
TRBV7-8 | CASSRQGSNTDTQYF
TRBV28 | CASSLQANNQPQHF
TRBV7-8 | CASSLWDRGNQPQHF
TRBV6-1 | CASRETGSVTDTQYF
TRBV18 | CASSRDRTYEQYF
TRBV7-2 | CASSRGLGTQSYEQYF
TRBV5-1 | CASSLVGTLNTEAFF
TRBV18 | CASSGTSGAQETQYF
TRBV11-2 | CASSLGAGDTDTQYF
TRBV6-5 | CASSLRDRGYTEAFF
TRBV6-5 | CASSWDREVNTIYF
TRBV5-1 | CASSLKGASTDTQYF
TRBV7-6 | CASSFDTYNEQFF
TRBV7-2 | CASSRVGGQGAEQYF
TRBV15 | CATSRDRGKEKLFF
TRBV19 | CASTLGEGRNTEAFF
TRBV29-1 | CSVEASGADTQYF
TRBV27 | CASPTRLARDGRVNTEAFF
TRBV4-1 | CASSQEGRTQETQYF
TRBV4-2 | CASSQGRSNTEAFF
TRBV11-2 | CASSFWTSGATDTQYF
TRBV28 | CASSEGLAGAFGSYEQYF
TRBV30 | CAWSGQVGAYEQYF
TRBV12-2 | CASRPGQSQETQYF
TRBV5-1 | CASRPGQGAPETQYF
TRBV5-4 | CASRRGQNEQFF
TRBV15 | CATSKGWRGDGYEQYF
TRBV15 | CATSRTRSGSTDTQYF
TRBV28 | CASSCRGRWSLCPPDTQYF
TRBV4-1 | CASSQDESNQPQHF
TRBV25-1 | CASSRGRSTDTQYF
TRBV19 | CASSIRHPVNTEAFF
TRBV6-1 | CASRRMTSGDEQFF
TRBV15 | CATSRDRAAPEAFF
TRBV10-2 | CASSESSKTGTYEQYF
TRBV7-3 | CASSSKQITDTQYF
TRBV4-2 | CASSQEREGVYNEQFF
TRBV2 | CASKPGQGRQGNNTDTQYF
TRBV5-1 | CASRSRQGDTGELFF
TRBV11-2 | CASSLFQAPDTQYF
TRBV6-5 | CASRDTQGFEQYF
TRBV5-1 | CASIRLAGDNEQFF
TRBV10-3 | CAISDLPKRSGRPQETQYF
TRBV28 | CASSPNIALEAFF
TRBV5-6 | CASSLIRVLGTEAFF
TRBV28 | CASSNTDRGVYGYTF
TRBV19 | CASSIDPGQGSTGELFF